These 32 T cell receptor beta chains were all obtained from the same sample, sequenced in a study of technical replicates of blood from a handful of donors. Clones were read by immunoSEQ multiplex PCR, and TCRdb kept only the in-frame ones, dropping some. Found here are just over 80,000 clones, roughly 94% of them singletons; the top ten hold 0.38%. The source material was T cells isolated from PBMCs. All receptors derive from a human donor in good health.

This clone was found a few times. This chain uses TRBV5-4 with TRBJ1-1, with TRBD1 identical over 7 bases. After removal of 2 bases from V and 0 bases from J, the junction contained 1 base not matched to a gene. Germline V lookup: CDR1 SGHNT, CDR2 YYREEE (reference sequence). This CDR3 has 14 amino acids. CDR3 in amino acids: CASSLQGMNTEAFF. The DNA for the CDR3 is TGTGCCAGCAGCTTACAGGGGATGAACACTGAAGCTTTCTTT.

The chain is built from TRBV11-2 and TRBJ1-2; 11 bases map to TRBD1. After removal of 3 bases from V and 8 bases from J, the junction contained 8 bases not matched to a gene. The CDR3 runs 15 residues. The V gene's germline CDR1 is SGHAT and CDR2 FQNNGV. For the CDR3, the DNA is TGTGCCAGCAGCTTTTACGGACAGGGGGCTATAGGCTACACCTTC. It is translated as CASSFYGQGAIGYTF. The whole variable domain, remainder taken from reference TRBV11-2 and TRBJ1-2, is EAGVAQSPRYKIIEKRQSVAFWCNPISGHATLYWYQQILGQGPKLLIQFQNNGVVDDSQLPKDRFSAERLKGVDSTLKIQPAKLEDSAVYLCASSFYGQGAIGYTFGSGTRLTVV.

Written as DNA, the CDR3 is TGTGCCTGGGTCCCCCCCGGGACAGGGAACACTGAAGCTTTCTTT. Amino acid sequence: CAWVPPGTGNTEAFF. The chain recombines TRBV30 with TRBJ1-1, with 8 bases identical to TRBD1. Germline trimming cut 5 bases from V and 1 base from J; bases unmatched to any gene: 9. Germline CDR1 GTSNPN, CDR2 SVGIG (reference sequence). The CDR3 is made up of 15 amino acids.

J is TRBJ2-5 and V is TRBV7-2; possibly TRBD1 for D (6 bases). Between the trimmed V and J ends, which lost 5 bases and 3 bases, there was a span of 13 bases. Looked up from germline, CDR1 is SGHTA and CDR2 is FQGNSA. CDR3 length: 14 residues. The CDR3 is CASSRGGSKETQYF. The CDR3 coding sequence is TGTGCCAGCAGCAGAGGGGGTTCTAAAGAGACCCAGTACTTC.

The chain combines TRBV9 with TRBJ2-7, with 9 bases lining up with TRBD1. The V segment lost 4 bases and the J segment 5 bases; nucleotides outside the gene matches: 4. The CDR3 is 13 amino acids. The germline CDR1 and CDR2 sequences are SGDLS and YYNGEE. The DNA for the CDR3 is TGTGCCAGCAGCTCCCGGGACAGGGACGAGCAGTACTTC. It is translated as CASSSRDRDEQYF.

This chain connects TRBV2 to TRBJ2-2; the D gene is possibly TRBD1 (5 bases). The CDR3 totals 16 residues. Germline CDR1 and CDR2: SNHLY and FYNNEI. V gave up 8 bases and J gave up 1 base, with 17 bases separating them. In DNA, the CDR3 is TGTGCCAGCCCCTATGACAGTCACGGGAACACCGGGGAGCTGTTTTTT. Its translation is CASPYDSHGNTGELFF.

This clone was seen once. The rearrangement links TRBV7-3 to TRBJ2-2; D might be TRBD2 (6 bases). CDR1 is SGHTA, CDR2 FQGTGA, per germline. The CDR3 has 16 residues. V was shortened by 1 base and J by 4 bases, with 13 bases between the two germline ends. The CDR3 nucleotides are TGTGCCAGCAGCTTAAGTCCTTCGGGGGTCACCGGGGAGCTGTTTTTT. Its translation: CASSLSPSGVTGELFF. The full variable domain, in which reference TRBV7-3 and TRBJ2-2 provide the parts outside the CDR3, is GAGVSQTPSNKVTEKGKYVELRCDPISGHTALYWYRQSLGQGPEFLIYFQGTGAADDSGLPNDRFFAVRPEGSVSTLKIQRTERGDSAVYLCASSLSPSGVTGELFFGEGSRLTVL.

The chain links TRBV19 to TRBJ1-4; weak D call: TRBD1 (6 bases). Trimming cost V 7 bases and J 8 bases, with 17 bases left between them. This CDR3 has 14 amino acids. Germline assignment: CDR1 LNHDA and CDR2 SQIVND (reference sequence). For the CDR3, the DNA is TGTGCCAGTACCTTTCAGGGGCTCCGGGAAAAACTGTTTTTT. The encoded protein is CASTFQGLREKLFF. The full variable domain, its missing parts supplied by reference TRBV19 and TRBJ1-4, is DGGITQSPKYLFRKEGQNVTLSCEQNLNHDAMYWYRQDPGQGLRLIYYSQIVNDFQKGDIAEGYSVSREKKESFPLTVTSAQKNPTAFYLCASTFQGLREKLFFGSGTQLSVL.

The CDR3 DNA follows: TGTGCCAGCATCCCAGGGGTCTACGAGCAGTACTTC. Amino acid sequence: CASIPGVYEQYF. This chain links TRBV2 with TRBJ2-7; the D gene is possibly TRBD1 (6 bases). V was shortened by 7 bases and J by 3 bases, with 10 bases between the two germline ends. The CDR3 loop spans 12 amino acids. From germline, CDR1 is SNHLY and CDR2 FYNNEI.

The chain joins TRBV5-4 to TRBJ2-2; 14 bases are a match to TRBD2. Losses at the gene ends were 2 bases for V and 5 bases for J; bases not matched to a gene: 5. Germline-derived CDR1 and CDR2 are SGHNT and YYREEE (reference sequence). The CDR3 totals 17 residues. In nucleotides, the CDR3 is TGTGCCAGCAGCTTCGGACTAGCGGGAGGTAAAACCGGGGAGCTGTTTTTT. Translation gives CASSFGLAGGKTGELFF.

The rearrangement joins TRBV4-2 to TRBJ2-1; 9 nucleotides line up with TRBD2. Germline V gene data show CDR1 as LGHNA and CDR2 as YNFKEQ. The CDR3 sequence is 17 residues long. J lost 3 bases, V lost 0 bases, and 6 bases had no gene match. The CDR3 region is CASSQDRLAGFYNEQFF. In DNA, the CDR3 is TGTGCCAGCAGCCAAGATAGGCTAGCGGGATTCTACAATGAGCAGTTCTTC.

The chain employs TRBV9 and TRBJ2-7, with TRBD1 matching 10 bases. Germline V gene data show CDR1 as SGDLS and CDR2 as YYNGEE. This CDR3 region has 14 residues. V shed 4 bases and J 3 bases; nucleotides not matched to a gene: 4. CDR3 protein: CASSTGQGSYEQYF. CDR3 DNA sequence: TGTGCCAGCAGCACGGGACAGGGGAGCTACGAGCAGTACTTC.

The J gene is TRBJ1-1, the V gene TRBV29-1; the match to TRBD1 covers 7 bases. The CDR3 contains 13 residues. Germline CDR1 and CDR2: SQVTM and ANQGSEA. Germline trimming cut 3 bases from V and 9 bases from J; bases unmatched to any gene: 10. DNA of the CDR3: TGCAGCGTTGACAGAGACAGGGACTTTAAAGCTTTCTTT. Translation: CSVDRDRDFKAFF.

V is TRBV7-6 and J is TRBJ2-3, with D uncertain. Trimming took off 2 bases at V and 0 bases at J, with 3 bases between the two ends. Germline CDR1 reads SGHVS; CDR2 reads FNYEAQ. The CDR3 runs to 13 residues. This CDR3 is CASSLPSTDTQYF. The CDR3 bases are TGTGCCAGCAGCTTACCTAGCACAGATACGCAGTATTTT.

V is TRBV30 and J is TRBJ1-4; TRBD1 might be the D (5 bases). Trimming left V 2 bases short and J 7 bases short, with 8 bases between. CDR3 length equals 12 residues. Germline CDR1 GTSNPN, CDR2 SVGIG (reference sequence). Here the CDR3 reads CAWSYQGEKLFF. For the CDR3, the DNA is TGTGCCTGGAGTTATCAGGGTGAAAAACTGTTTTTT.

The count of this clone is one. This chain links TRBV5-8 with TRBJ1-4; D not certain. Per the germline V gene, CDR1 is SGHTS and CDR2 is YDEGEE. The ends were cut back, 0 bases at V and 6 bases at J, with 9 bases in the middle. The CDR3 has 14 residues. CDR3 in DNA: TGTGCCAGCAGCTTGGTCGGAGCAGATGAAAAACTGTTTTTT. This translates into CASSLVGADEKLFF.

As DNA, the CDR3 is TGCGCCAGCAGCCAAGGTGGGACAGGGGGTACAGATACGCAGTATTTT. Protein product: CASSQGGTGGTDTQYF. V is TRBV4-3 and J is TRBJ2-3, with TRBD1 identical over 11 bases. Germline V gene sequence: CDR1 LGHNA, CDR2 YSLEER. V shed 1 base and J 3 bases; nucleotides not matched to a gene: 3. The CDR3 consists of 16 residues.

This clone was counted once. This chain joins TRBV7-2 and TRBJ2-2; D is ambiguous. Per germline, CDR1 SGHTA and CDR2 FQGNSA. The CDR3 spans 13 residues. Trimming took 2 bases from V and 8 from J, leaving 9 bases between them. The CDR3, as DNA: TGTGCCAGCAGCTTAAGGCGGTTTGGGGAGCTGTTTTTT. The encoded protein is CASSLRRFGELFF.

The chain carries TRBV5-8 and TRBJ1-2; no reliable D call. This CDR3 region has 12 residues. Germline-derived CDR1 and CDR2 are SGHTS and YDEGEE. Trimming stripped 2 bases from V and 1 base from J, with 3 bases between. This CDR3 is CASSFRNYGYTF. CDR3 sequence (DNA): TGTGCCAGCAGCTTTCGTAACTATGGCTACACCTTC.

This chain joins TRBV30 and TRBJ1-2; 9 bases fit TRBD1. The CDR3 sequence is 13 residues long. V dropped 3 bases and J dropped 7; count of bases not matched to a gene: 6. Germline CDR1 GTSNPN, CDR2 SVGIG (reference sequence). As DNA, the CDR3 is TGTGCCTGGAGGGGGACAGGGACGGGTGGCTACACCTTC. Protein sequence: CAWRGTGTGGYTF.

V usage is TRBV5-1 and J usage is TRBJ1-4; 8 positions agree with TRBD1. The CDR3 runs to 16 residues. V was pared by 6 bases and J by 4 bases, with 11 bases of the junction left unmatched. Germline CDR1 reads SGHRS; CDR2 reads YFSETQ. The CDR3 loop is CASTPRGLVGNEKLFF. The CDR3 nucleotides are TGCGCCAGCACCCCCAGGGGGCTAGTAGGTAATGAAAAACTGTTTTTT.

This clone was counted between two and nine times. The rearrangement uses TRBV18 and TRBJ1-1; maybe TRBD1 (6 bases). CDR1 is KGHSH and CDR2 is LQKENI in the germline V gene. V lost 2 bases, J lost 4 bases, and 11 bases lay in between. The CDR3 is 14 amino acids. CDR3 amino acids: CASSPAGGLTEAFF. For the CDR3, the DNA is TGTGCCAGCTCACCAGCGGGGGGCCTCACTGAAGCTTTCTTT.

This clone occurred once. The chain links TRBV9 to TRBJ2-6; no firm D call. Trimming took 1 base from V and 1 from J, leaving 9 bases between them. The CDR3 length is 16 residues. The germline gives CDR1 SGDLS, CDR2 YYNGEE. The CDR3 DNA reads as TGTGCCAGCAGCGTATTTCCAATTTCTGGGGCCAACGTCCTGACTTTC. Its translation: CASSVFPISGANVLTF.

The rearrangement uses TRBV28 and TRBJ1-5; no clear D. The ends were cut back, 5 bases at V and 0 bases at J, with 17 bases in the middle. This CDR3 has 17 residues. Looked up from germline, CDR1 is MDHEN and CDR2 is SYDVKM. Here the CDR3 reads CASSPFPRSYSNQPQHF. The CDR3 DNA follows: TGTGCCAGCAGTCCCTTTCCCCGGAGCTATAGCAATCAGCCCCAGCATTTT. Full variable domain (remainder filled in from reference TRBV28 and TRBJ1-5): DVKVTQSSRYLVKRTGEKVFLECVQDMDHENMFWYRQDPGLGLRLIYFSYDVKMKEKGDIPEGYSVSREKKERFSLILESASTNQTSMYLCASSPFPRSYSNQPQHFGDGTRLSIL.

V usage is TRBV9 and J usage is TRBJ2-1; 9 nucleotides match TRBD2. CDR3 length equals 16 residues. Per germline, CDR1 SGDLS and CDR2 YYNGEE. Trimming took 6 bases from V and 4 from J; bases not matched to a gene: 11. The CDR3 protein is CASTPYASGTYNEQFF. As DNA, the CDR3 is TGTGCCAGCACCCCGTATGCTAGCGGGACTTACAATGAGCAGTTCTTC.

The J gene is TRBJ1-5, the V gene TRBV7-2; the match to TRBD1 covers 7 bases. The J segment lost 1 base and the V segment lost 6 bases, leaving 3 bases of the junction unmatched. The germline gives CDR1 SGHTA, CDR2 FQGNSA. The CDR3 totals 14 residues. CDR3 coding DNA: TGTGCCAGCAGTACGACAGGGAGCAATCAGCCCCAGCATTTT. Its protein product is CASSTTGSNQPQHF.

The chain carries TRBV5-1 and TRBJ2-5, with D perhaps TRBD2 (5 bases). The germline V gene encodes CDR1 SGHRS and CDR2 YFSETQ. The CDR3 totals 12 residues. Trimming left V 3 bases short and J 4 bases short, with 7 bases between. In DNA form, the CDR3 reads TGCGCCAGCAGCTCCGGGGTAGAGACCCAGTACTTC. It codes for CASSSGVETQYF.

The V call is TRBV5-1, the J call TRBJ2-5; weak D call: TRBD2 (6 bases). CDR3 size: 13 residues. Germline lookup yields CDR1 SGHRS and CDR2 YFSETQ. The V and J ends lost 4 bases and 2 bases respectively, with 9 bases between them. This CDR3 is CASSQTRQETQYF. CDR3 coding DNA: TGCGCCAGCAGCCAGACTAGGCAAGAGACCCAGTACTTC.

The chain links TRBV11-3 to TRBJ1-2; tentative D call: TRBD1 (5 bases). Germline V gene data show CDR1 as SGHNT and CDR2 as YENEEA. The CDR3 runs to 13 residues. V was clipped by 5 bases and J by 4 bases, with 11 bases between them. CDR3 DNA: TGTGCCAGCAGCCAGAGAGACAGCTATGGCTACACCTTC. Translation: CASSQRDSYGYTF.

The V call is TRBV30, the J call TRBJ2-1; 12 nucleotides match TRBD2. Germline CDR1 GTSNPN, CDR2 SVGIG (reference sequence). The CDR3 runs to 13 residues. V dropped 4 bases and J dropped 8; count of bases not matched to a gene: 3. This chain's CDR3 is CAWKTSGSDEQFF. The CDR3 DNA reads TGTGCCTGGAAGACTAGCGGGAGTGATGAGCAGTTCTTC.

The chain is built from TRBV4-1 and TRBJ1-1; D is uncertain. This CDR3 has 15 amino acids. The V end was cut by 3 bases, the J end by 1 base, with 12 bases between. Germline assignment: CDR1 MGHRA and CDR2 YSYEKL. The CDR3 sequence: CASSQFLAENTEAFF. The CDR3 bases are TGCGCCAGCAGCCAGTTCCTGGCTGAGAACACTGAAGCTTTCTTT.

The chain has TRBV27 and TRBJ1-1, with D uncertain. CDR1 MNHEY and CDR2 SMNVEV come from the germline V gene (reference sequence). V gave up 3 bases and J gave up 3 bases, with 11 bases separating them. CDR3 length: 14 residues. CDR3 sequence (DNA): TGTGCCAGCAGTTTTGGAGGGTATGACACTGAAGCTTTCTTT. Protein product: CASSFGGYDTEAFF.